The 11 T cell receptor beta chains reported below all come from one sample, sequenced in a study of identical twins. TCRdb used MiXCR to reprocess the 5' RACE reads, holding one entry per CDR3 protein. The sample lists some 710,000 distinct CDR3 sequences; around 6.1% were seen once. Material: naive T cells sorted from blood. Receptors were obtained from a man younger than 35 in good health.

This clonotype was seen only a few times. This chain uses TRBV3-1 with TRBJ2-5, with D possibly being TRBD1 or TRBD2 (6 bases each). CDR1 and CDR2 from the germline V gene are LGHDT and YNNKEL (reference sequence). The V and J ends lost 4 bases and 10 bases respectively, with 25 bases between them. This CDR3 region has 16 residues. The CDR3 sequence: CASSPSKGGLGGIQYF. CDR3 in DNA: TGTGCCAGCAGCCCCTCGAAAGGGGGTTTAGGGGGGATCCAGTACTTC.

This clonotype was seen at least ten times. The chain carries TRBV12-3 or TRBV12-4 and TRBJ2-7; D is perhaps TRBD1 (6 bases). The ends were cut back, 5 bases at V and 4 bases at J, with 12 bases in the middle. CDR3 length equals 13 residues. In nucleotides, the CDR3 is TGTGCCAGCAGTCGATCCGACAGGTACGAGCAGTACGTC. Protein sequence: CASSRSDRYEQYV.

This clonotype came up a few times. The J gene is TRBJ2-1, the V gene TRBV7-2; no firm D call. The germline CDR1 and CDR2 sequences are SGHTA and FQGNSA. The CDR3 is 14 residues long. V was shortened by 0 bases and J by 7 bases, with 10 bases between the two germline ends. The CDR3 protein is CASSLAISDNEQFF. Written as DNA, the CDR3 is TGTGCCAGCAGCTTAGCGATTTCCGATAATGAGCAGTTCTTC.

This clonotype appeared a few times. In nucleotides, the CDR3 is TGTGCCATCAGTGAGCTCCCACTTCGGGGCCGTACGCAGTATTTT. This translates into CAISELPLRGRTQYF. The chain couples TRBV10-3 to TRBJ2-3; D assignment may be TRBD1 or TRBD2 (5 bases each). This CDR3 is 15 amino acids long. Germline-derived CDR1 and CDR2 are ENHRY and SYGVKD. Trimming took 2 bases from V and 8 from J, leaving 17 bases between them.

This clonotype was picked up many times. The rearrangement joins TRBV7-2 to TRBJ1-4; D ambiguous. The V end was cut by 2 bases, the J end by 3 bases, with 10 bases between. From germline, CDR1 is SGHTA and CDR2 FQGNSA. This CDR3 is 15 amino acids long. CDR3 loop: CASSLMGAANEKLFF. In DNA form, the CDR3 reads TGTGCCAGCAGCTTAATGGGTGCAGCTAATGAAAAACTGTTTTTT.

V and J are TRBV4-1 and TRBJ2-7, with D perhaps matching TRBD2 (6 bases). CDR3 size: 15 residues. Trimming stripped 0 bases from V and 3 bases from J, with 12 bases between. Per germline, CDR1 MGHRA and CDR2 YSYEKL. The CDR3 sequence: CASSQDLGAGYEQYV. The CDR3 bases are TGCGCCAGCAGCCAAGATTTGGGAGCGGGCTACGAGCAGTACGTC.

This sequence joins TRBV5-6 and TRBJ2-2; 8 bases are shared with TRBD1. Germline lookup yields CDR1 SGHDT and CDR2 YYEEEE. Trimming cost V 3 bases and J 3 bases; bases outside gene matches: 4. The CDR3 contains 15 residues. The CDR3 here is CASSSFRGHTGELFF. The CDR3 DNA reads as TGTGCCAGCAGCTCCTTCAGGGGGCACACCGGGGAGCTGTTTTTT.

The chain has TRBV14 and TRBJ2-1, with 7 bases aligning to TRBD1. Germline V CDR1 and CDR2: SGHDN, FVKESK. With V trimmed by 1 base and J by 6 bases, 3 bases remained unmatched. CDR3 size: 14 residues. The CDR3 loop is CASSQVTGRNEQFF. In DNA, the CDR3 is TGTGCCAGCAGCCAAGTGACAGGGCGCAATGAGCAGTTCTTC.

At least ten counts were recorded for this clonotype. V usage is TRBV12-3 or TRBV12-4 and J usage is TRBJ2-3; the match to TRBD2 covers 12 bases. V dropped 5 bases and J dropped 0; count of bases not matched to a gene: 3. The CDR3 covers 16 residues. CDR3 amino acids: CASSLGLAGSTDTQYF. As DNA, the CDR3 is TGTGCCAGCAGTCTCGGACTAGCGGGAAGCACAGATACGCAGTATTTT.

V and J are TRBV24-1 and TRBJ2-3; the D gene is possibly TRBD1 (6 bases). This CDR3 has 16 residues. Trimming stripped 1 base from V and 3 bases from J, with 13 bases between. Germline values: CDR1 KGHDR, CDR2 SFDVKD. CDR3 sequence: CATSDLEQGKTDTQYF. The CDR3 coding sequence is TGTGCCACCAGTGATTTAGAACAGGGAAAGACAGATACGCAGTATTTT.

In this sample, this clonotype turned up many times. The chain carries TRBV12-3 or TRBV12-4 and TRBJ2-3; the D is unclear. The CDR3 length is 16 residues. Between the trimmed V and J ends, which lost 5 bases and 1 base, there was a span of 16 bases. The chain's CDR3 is CASSPGAERGTDTQYF. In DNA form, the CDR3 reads TGTGCCAGCAGTCCCGGCGCGGAACGGGGCACAGATACGCAGTATTTT.